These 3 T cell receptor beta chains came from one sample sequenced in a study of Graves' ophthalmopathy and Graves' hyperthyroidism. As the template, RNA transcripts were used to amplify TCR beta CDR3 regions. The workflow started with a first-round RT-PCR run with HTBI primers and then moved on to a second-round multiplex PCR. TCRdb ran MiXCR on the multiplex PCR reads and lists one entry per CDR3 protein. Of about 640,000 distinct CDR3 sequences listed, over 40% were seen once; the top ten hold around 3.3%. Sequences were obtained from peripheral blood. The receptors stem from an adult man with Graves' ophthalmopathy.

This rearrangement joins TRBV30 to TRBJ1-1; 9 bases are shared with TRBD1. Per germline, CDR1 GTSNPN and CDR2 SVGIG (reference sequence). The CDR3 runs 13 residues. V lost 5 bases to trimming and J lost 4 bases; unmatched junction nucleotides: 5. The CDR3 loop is CAWRQGEGTEAFF. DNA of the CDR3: TGTGCCTGGCGACAGGGGGAAGGCACTGAAGCTTTCTTT.

The CDR3 here is CASSIRDSLATNEKLFF. In nucleotides, the CDR3 is TGTGCCAGTAGTATTCGCGACAGCCTTGCAACTAATGAAAAACTGTTTTTT. The V call is TRBV19, the J call TRBJ1-4, with D possibly matching TRBD1 (5 bases). The CDR3 totals 17 residues. V was pared by 3 bases and J by 0 bases, with 14 bases between. Germline V gene lookup returns CDR1 LNHDA and CDR2 SQIVND (reference sequence). Drawing the rest from reference TRBV19 and TRBJ1-4, the complete variable domain is DGGITQSPKYLFRKEGQNVTLSCEQNLNHDAMYWYRQDPGQGLRLIYYSQIVNDFQKGDIAEGYSVSREKKESFPLTVTSAQKNPTAFYLCASSIRDSLATNEKLFFGSGTQLSVL.

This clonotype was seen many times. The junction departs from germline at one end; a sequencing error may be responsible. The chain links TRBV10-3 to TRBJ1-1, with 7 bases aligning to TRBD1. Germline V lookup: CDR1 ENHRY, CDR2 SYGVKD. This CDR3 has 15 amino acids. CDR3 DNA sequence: TGTGCCAGCAGTTACTTCCAGACAGGGTGGACTGAAGCTTTCTTT. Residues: CASSYFQTGWTEAFF.